The source of this TCR beta chain is a study of technical replicates of blood from several donors. V lost 2 bases, J lost 4 bases, and 6 bases lay in between. This CDR3 is 12 amino acids long. Germline V gives CDR1 SGHDT, CDR2 YYEEEE. Sequencing used immunoSEQ multiplex PCR; TCRdb keeps in-frame clones, though not all of them. In the table there are 75,000 or so clones, just under 95% of which are singletons. Sequenced sample: T cells isolated from PBMCs. J is TRBJ1-1 and V is TRBV5-6, with no clear D. The TCR was taken from a human donor in good health. The CDR3, as DNA: TGTGCCAGCAGCTTAGGGAGCACTGAAGCTTTCTTT. Its translation: CASSLGSTEAFF.